The sequence of this TCR beta chain was determined in a study of shared clonotypes between healthy human individuals. Study at large: Each donor contributed plates that comprised three CD4 naive, three CD4 memory, two CD8 naive and one CD8 memory.

Broader study findings: Among the subsets, naive ones generally showed larger estimated richness than memory ones.

Worth noting for this clone: The antigen remains undetermined.

The repertoire was sequenced with immunoSEQ multiplex PCR; TCRdb's copy has only in-frame clones and lacks some. The table lists fewer than 3 million clones, 85% to 95% of them singletons, with about 0.41% in the top ten. The sequencing input was naive CD4+ T cells from PBMCs. Subset noted: CD45RA+ positively selected. The source of this sequence is a man aged 18 to 35 in good health. Some clones in this sample may be carry-over from other donors' samples.

CDR3 amino acids: CASSLDRARLETGELFF. The CDR3 DNA reads as TGTGCCAGCAGCTTAGATAGGGCACGCCTTGAAACCGGGGAGCTGTTTTTT. The gene calls are TRBV11-2 and TRBJ2-2; no reliable D call. CDR1 and CDR2 from the germline V gene are SGHAT and FQNNGV. The CDR3 runs to 17 residues. V lost 0 bases and J 5 bases, leaving 16 bases between the germline ends.